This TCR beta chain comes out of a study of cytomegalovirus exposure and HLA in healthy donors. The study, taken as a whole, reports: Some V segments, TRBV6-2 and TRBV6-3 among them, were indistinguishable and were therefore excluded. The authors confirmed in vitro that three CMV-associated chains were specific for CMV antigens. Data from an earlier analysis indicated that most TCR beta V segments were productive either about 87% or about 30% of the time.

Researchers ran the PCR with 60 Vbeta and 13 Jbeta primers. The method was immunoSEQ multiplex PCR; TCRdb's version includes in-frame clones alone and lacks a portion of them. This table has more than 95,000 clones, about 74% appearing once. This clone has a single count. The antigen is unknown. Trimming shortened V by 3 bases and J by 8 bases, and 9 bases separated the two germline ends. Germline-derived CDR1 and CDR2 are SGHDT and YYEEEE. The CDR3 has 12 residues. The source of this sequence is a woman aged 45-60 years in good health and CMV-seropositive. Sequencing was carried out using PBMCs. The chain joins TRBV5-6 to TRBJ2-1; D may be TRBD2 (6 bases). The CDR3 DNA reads TGTGCCAGCAGCTCCCAGCGGGATGAGCAGTTCTTC. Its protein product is CASSSQRDEQFF.